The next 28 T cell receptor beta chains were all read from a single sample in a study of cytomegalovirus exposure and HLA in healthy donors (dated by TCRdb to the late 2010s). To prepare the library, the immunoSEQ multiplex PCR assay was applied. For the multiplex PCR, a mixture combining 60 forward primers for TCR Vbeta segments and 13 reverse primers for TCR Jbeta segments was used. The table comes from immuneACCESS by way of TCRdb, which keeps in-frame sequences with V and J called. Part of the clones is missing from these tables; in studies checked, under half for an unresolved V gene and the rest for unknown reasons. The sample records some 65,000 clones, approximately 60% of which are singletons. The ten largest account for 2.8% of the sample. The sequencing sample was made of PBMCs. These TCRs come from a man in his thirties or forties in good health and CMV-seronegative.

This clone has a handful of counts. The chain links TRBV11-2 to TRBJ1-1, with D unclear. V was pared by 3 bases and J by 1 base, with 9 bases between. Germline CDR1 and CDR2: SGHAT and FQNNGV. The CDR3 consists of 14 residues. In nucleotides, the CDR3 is TGTGCCAGCAGCTTCCACACCCCGAACACTGAAGCTTTCTTT. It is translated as CASSFHTPNTEAFF.

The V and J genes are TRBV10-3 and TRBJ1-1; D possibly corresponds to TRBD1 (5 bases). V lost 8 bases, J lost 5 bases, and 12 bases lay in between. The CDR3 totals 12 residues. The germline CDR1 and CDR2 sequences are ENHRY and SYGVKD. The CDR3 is CAIGRVGTEAFF. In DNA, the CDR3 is TGTGCCATCGGCAGGGTAGGAACTGAAGCTTTCTTT.

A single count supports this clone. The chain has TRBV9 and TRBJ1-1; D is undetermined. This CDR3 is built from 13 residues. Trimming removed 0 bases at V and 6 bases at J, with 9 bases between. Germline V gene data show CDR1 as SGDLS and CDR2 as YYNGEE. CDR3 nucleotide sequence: TGTGCCAGCAGCGTAGGACACAATTCTGAAGCTTTCTTT. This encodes CASSVGHNSEAFF.

The CDR3 spells CASSSQQETQYF. The CDR3 nucleotides are TGTGCCAGCAGCTCGCAGCAAGAGACCCAGTACTTC. J is TRBJ2-5 and V is TRBV7-6, with D unresolved. The germline CDR1 and CDR2 sequences are SGHVS and FNYEAQ. The V end lost 4 bases, the J end lost 2 bases, and 5 bases lay between the germline ends. The CDR3 spans 12 residues.

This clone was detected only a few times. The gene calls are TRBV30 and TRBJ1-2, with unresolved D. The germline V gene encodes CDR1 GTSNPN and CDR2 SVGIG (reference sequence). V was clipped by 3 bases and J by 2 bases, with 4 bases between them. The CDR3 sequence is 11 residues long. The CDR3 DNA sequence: TGTGCCTGGAGCCCGAACTATGGCTACACCTTC. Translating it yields CAWSPNYGYTF.

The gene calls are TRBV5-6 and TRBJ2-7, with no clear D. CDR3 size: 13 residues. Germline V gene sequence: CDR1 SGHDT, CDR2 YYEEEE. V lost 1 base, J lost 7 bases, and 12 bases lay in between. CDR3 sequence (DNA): TGTGCCAGCAGCTTGTACCTTCTACCGGAGCAGTACTTC. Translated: CASSLYLLPEQYF.

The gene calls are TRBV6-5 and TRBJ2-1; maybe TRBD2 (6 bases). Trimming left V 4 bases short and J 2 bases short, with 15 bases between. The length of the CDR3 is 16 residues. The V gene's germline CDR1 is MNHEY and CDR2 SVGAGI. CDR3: CASSSPTRFPYNEQFF. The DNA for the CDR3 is TGTGCCAGCAGTTCCCCGACTAGGTTTCCCTACAATGAGCAGTTCTTC.

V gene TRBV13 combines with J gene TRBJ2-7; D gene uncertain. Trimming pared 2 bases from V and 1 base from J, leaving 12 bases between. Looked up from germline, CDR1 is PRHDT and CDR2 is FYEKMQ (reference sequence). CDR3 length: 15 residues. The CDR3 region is CASSLLGLGSYEQYF. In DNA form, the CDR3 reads TGTGCCAGCAGCTTATTGGGCCTCGGTTCCTACGAGCAGTACTTC.

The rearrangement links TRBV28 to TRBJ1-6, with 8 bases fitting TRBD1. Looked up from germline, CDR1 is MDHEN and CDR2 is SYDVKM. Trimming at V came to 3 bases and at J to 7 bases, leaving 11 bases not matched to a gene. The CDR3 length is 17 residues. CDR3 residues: CASSFPPTGVINSPLHF. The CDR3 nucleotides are TGTGCCAGCAGTTTCCCCCCGACAGGGGTGATCAATTCACCCCTCCACTTT.

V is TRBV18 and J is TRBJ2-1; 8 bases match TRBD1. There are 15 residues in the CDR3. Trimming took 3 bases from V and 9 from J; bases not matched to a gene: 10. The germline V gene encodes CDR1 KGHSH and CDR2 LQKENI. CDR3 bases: TGTGCCAGCTCACCTCGCGAGACAGGGGTGTCTGAGCAGTTCTTC. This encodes CASSPRETGVSEQFF. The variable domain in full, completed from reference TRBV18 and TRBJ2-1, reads NAGVMQNPRHLVRRRGQEARLRCSPMKGHSHVYWYRQLPEEGLKFMVYLQKENIIDESGMPKERFSAEFPKEGPSILRIQQVVRGDSAAYFCASSPRETGVSEQFFGPGTRLTVL.

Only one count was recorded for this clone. CDR3 in amino acids: CSASGTGVTGELFF. CDR3 DNA: TGCAGCGCCTCCGGGACAGGGGTTACCGGGGAGCTGTTTTTT. The V call is TRBV29-1, the J call TRBJ2-2; 10 positions match TRBD1. The V gene end was trimmed by 7 bases and the J gene end by 5 bases; junction bases not matched to a gene: 7. Looked up from germline, CDR1 is SQVTM and CDR2 is ANQGSEA. The CDR3 runs to 14 residues.

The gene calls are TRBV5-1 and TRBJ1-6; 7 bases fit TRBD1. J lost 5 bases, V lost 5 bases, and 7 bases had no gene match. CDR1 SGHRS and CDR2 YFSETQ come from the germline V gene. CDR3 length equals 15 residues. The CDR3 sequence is CASRKTGTNNSPLHF. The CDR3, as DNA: TGCGCCAGCAGAAAGACAGGGACCAATAATTCACCCCTCCACTTT.

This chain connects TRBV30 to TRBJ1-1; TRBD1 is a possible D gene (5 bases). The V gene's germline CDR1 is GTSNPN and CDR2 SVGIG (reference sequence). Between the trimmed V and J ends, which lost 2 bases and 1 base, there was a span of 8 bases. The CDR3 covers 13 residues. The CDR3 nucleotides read TGTGCCTGGAGTCGTGACAGGAACACTGAAGCTTTCTTT. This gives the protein CAWSRDRNTEAFF.

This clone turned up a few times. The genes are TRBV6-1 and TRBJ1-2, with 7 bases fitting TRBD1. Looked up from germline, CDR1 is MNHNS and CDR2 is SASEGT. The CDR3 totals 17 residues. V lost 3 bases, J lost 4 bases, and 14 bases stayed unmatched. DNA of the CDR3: TGTGCCAGCAGTGAGCAGCCAGGAAGGGGGCATTCCTATGGCTACACCTTC. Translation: CASSEQPGRGHSYGYTF.

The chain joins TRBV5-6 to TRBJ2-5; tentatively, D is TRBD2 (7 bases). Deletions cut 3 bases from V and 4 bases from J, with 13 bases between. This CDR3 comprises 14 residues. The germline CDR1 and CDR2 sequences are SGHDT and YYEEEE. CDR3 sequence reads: CASSWGGPGETQYF. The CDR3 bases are TGTGCCAGCAGCTGGGGGGGGCCGGGAGAGACCCAGTACTTC.

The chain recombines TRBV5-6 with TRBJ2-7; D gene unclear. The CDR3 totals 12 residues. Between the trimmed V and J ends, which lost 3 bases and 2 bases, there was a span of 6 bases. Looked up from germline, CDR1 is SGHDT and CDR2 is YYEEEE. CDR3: CASSSGPYEQYF. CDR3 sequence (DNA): TGTGCCAGCAGCTCCGGTCCCTACGAGCAGTACTTC.

For the CDR3, the DNA is TGTGCCAGCAGCCAACAAATCGGGACACCTGGAAACACCATATATTTT. The encoded protein is CASSQQIGTPGNTIYF. The chain links TRBV7-2 to TRBJ1-3; tentative D call: TRBD1 (6 bases). Trimming left V 5 bases short and J 2 bases short, with 16 bases between. The germline CDR1 and CDR2 sequences are SGHTA and FQGNSA. The CDR3 is 16 amino acids. Full variable domain (remainder filled in from reference TRBV7-2 and TRBJ1-3): GAGVSQSPSNKVTEKGKDVELRCDPISGHTALYWYRQSLGQGLEFLIYFQGNSAPDKSGLPSDRFSAERTGGSVSTLTIQRTQQEDSAVYLCASSQQIGTPGNTIYFGEGSWLTVV.

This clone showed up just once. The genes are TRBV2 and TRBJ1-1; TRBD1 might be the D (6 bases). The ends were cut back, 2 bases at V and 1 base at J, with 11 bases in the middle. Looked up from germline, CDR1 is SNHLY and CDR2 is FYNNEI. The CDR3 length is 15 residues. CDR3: CASSERDTENTEAFF. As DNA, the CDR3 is TGTGCCAGCAGTGAACGGGACACCGAGAACACTGAAGCTTTCTTT.

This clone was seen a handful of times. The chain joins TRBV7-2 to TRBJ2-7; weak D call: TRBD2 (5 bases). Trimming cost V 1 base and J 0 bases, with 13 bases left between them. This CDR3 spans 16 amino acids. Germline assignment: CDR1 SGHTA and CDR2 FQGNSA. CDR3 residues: CASSLGASGSSYEQYF. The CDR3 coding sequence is TGTGCCAGCAGCTTAGGGGCGTCGGGGTCCTCCTACGAGCAGTACTTC.

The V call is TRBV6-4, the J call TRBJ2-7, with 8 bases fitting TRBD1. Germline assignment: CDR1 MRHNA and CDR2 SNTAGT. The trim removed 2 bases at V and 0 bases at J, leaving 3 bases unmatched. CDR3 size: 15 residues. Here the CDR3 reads CASSDRTGISYEQYF. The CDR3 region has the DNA TGTGCCAGCAGTGACAGGACAGGGATCTCCTACGAGCAGTACTTC.

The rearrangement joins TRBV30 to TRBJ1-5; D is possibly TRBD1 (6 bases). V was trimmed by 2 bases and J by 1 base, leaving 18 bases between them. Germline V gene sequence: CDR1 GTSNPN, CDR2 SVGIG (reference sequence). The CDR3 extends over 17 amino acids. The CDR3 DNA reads TGTGCCTGGAGTAGGAAGGGGGGGGAGGTAAGCAATCAGCCCCAGCATTTT. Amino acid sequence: CAWSRKGGEVSNQPQHF.

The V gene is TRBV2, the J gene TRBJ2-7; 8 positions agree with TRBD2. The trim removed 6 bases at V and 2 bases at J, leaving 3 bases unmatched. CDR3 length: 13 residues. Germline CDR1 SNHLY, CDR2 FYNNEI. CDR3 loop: CASRPGLAYEQYF. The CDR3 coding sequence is TGTGCCAGCAGACCGGGACTAGCCTACGAGCAGTACTTC.

The CDR3 DNA is TGTGCCAGCAGCCCAAGCCACAGGGGCGAGCAGTACTTC. Amino acid sequence: CASSPSHRGEQYF. The chain couples TRBV11-3 to TRBJ2-7; TRBD1 matches at 7 bases. Germline V gives CDR1 SGHNT, CDR2 YENEEA. The trim removed 5 bases at V and 6 bases at J, leaving 7 bases unmatched. This CDR3 contains 13 residues.

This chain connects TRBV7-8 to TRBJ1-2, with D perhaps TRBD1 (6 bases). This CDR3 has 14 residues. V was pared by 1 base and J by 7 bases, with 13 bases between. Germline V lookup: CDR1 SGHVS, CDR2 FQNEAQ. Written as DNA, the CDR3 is TGTGCCAGCAGCTTAGGGCAGGGGATTTCTGGCTACACCTTC. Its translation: CASSLGQGISGYTF.

The CDR3 region is CAWTRYQETQYF. In DNA, the CDR3 is TGTGCCTGGACCAGGTACCAAGAGACCCAGTACTTC. The rearrangement links TRBV30 to TRBJ2-5; the D is unclear. V dropped 4 bases and J dropped 0 bases, with 6 bases sitting between them. Per the germline V gene, CDR1 is GTSNPN and CDR2 is SVGIG (reference sequence). The CDR3 totals 12 residues.

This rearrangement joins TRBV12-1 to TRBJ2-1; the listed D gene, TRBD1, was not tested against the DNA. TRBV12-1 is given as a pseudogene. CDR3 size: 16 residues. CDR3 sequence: CASSFAGQGSYNEQFF. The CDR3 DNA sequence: TGTGCCAGCAGCTTTGCGGGACAGGGCTCCTACAATGAGCAGTTCTTC.

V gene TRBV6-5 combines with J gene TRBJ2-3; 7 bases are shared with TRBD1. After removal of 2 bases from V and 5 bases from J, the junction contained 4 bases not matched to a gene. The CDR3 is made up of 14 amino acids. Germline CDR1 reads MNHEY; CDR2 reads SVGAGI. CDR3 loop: CASSYATGEDTQYF. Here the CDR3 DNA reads TGTGCCAGCAGTTACGCTACAGGGGAAGATACGCAGTATTTT.

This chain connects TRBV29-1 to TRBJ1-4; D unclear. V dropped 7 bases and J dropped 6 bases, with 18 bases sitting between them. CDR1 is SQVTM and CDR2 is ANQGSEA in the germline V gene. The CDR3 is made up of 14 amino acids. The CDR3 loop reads CSAGKPAGDEKLFF. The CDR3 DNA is TGCAGCGCCGGGAAACCAGCAGGAGATGAAAAACTGTTTTTT.